This TCR beta chain was profiled in a study of neurological immune-mediated disorders. This clonotype was seen repeatedly, ten times or more. Each CDR3 protein is one row after TCRdb ran MiXCR on the 5' RACE reads. The sample includes around 70,000 distinct CDR3 sequences, about 5% of them seen just once. The CDR3 is 13 amino acids. Germline CDR1 reads DFQATT; CDR2 reads SNEGSKA (reference sequence). Trimming left V 6 bases short and J 0 bases short, with 9 bases between. The source is a woman in her sixties or seventies with multiple sclerosis. The chain couples TRBV20-1 to TRBJ1-5; no clear D gene. The sample taken for sequencing was PBMCs. The CDR3 loop reads CSARRDSNQPQHF. The CDR3 DNA sequence: TGCAGTGCAAGGCGTGATAGCAATCAGCCCCAGCATTTT.